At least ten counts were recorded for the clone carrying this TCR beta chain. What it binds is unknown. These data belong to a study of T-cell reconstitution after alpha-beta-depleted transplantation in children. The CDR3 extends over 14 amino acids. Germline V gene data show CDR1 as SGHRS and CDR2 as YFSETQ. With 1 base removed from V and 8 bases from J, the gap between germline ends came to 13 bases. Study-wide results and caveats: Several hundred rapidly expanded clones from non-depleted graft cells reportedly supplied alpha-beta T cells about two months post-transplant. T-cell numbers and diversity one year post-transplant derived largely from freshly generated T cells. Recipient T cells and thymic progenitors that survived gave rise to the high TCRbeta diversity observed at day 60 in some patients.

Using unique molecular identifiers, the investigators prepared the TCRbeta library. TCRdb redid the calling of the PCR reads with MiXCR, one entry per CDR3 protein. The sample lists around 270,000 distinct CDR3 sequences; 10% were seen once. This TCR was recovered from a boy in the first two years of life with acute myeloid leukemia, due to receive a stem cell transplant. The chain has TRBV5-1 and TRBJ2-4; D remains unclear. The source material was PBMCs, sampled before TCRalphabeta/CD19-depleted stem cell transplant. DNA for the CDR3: TGCGCCAGCAGCTTGTTTCAGAGTCAAGACATTCAGTACTTC. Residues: CASSLFQSQDIQYF.